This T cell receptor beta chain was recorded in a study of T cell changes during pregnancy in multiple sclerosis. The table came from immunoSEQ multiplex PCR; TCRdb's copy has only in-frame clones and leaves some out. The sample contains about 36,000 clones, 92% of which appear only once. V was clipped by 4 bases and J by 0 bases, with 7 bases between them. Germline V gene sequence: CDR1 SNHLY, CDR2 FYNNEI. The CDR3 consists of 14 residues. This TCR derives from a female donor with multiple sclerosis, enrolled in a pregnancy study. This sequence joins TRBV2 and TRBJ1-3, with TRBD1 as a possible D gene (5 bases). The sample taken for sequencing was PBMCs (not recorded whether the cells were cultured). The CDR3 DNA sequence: TGTGCCAGCAGTGGGGGGGGCTCTGGAAACACCATATATTTT. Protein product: CASSGGGSGNTIYF.